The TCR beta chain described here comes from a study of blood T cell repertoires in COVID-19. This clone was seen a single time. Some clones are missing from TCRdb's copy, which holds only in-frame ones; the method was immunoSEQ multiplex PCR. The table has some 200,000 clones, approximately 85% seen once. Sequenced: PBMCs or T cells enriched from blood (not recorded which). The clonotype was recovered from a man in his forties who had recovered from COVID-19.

The CDR3 nucleotides read TGCGCCAGCAGCCAAGTAGGGGGTAGATGGGATCAGCCCCAGCATTTT. Its translation: CASSQVGGRWDQPQHF. This sequence joins TRBV4-1 and TRBJ1-5; D is perhaps TRBD1 (6 bases). CDR3 length: 16 amino acids. The germline V and J ends were trimmed by 1 base and 5 bases, with 15 bases remaining between them. Germline V CDR1 and CDR2: MGHRA, YSYEKL.